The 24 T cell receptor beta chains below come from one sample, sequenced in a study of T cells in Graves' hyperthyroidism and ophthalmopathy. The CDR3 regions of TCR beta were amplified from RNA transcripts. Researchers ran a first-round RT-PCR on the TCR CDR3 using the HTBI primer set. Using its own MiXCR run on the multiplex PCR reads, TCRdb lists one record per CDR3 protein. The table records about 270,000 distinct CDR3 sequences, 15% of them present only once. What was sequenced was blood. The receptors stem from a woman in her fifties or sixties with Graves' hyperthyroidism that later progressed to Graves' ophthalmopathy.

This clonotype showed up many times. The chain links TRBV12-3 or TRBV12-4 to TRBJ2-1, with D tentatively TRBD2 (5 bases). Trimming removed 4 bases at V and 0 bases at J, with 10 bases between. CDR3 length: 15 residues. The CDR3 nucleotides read TGTGCCAGCAGTTCCACTAGGGTCTCCTACAATGAGCAGTTCTTC. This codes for CASSSTRVSYNEQFF.

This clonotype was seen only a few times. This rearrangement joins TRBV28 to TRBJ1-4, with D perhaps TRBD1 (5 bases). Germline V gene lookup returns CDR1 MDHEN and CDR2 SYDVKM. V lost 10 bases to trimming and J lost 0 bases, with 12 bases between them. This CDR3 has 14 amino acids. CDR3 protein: CATRGGTTNEKLFF. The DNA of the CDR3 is TGTGCCACCCGGGGGGGGACAACTAATGAAAAACTGTTTTTT.

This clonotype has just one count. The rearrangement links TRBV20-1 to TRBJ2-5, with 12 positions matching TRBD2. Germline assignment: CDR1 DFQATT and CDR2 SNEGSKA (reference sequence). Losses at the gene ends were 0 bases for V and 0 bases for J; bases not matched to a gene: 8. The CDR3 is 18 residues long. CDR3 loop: CSARDIRGLAGHQETQYF. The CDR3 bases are TGCAGTGCTAGAGATATTCGGGGACTAGCGGGCCACCAAGAGACCCAGTACTTC.

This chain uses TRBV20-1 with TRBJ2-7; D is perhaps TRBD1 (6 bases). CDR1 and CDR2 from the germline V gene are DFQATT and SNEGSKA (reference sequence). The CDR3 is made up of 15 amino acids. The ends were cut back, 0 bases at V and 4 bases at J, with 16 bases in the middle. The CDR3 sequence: CSARDSSGAGYEQYF. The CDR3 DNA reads TGCAGTGCTAGAGATTCTTCAGGGGCAGGATACGAGCAGTACTTC.

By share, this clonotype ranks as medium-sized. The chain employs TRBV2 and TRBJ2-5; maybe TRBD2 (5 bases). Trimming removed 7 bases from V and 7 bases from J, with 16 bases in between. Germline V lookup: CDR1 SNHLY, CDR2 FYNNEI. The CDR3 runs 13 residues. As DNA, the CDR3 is TGTGCCAGCACCAACGACGGGGTGTCGACCCAGTACTTC. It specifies CASTNDGVSTQYF.

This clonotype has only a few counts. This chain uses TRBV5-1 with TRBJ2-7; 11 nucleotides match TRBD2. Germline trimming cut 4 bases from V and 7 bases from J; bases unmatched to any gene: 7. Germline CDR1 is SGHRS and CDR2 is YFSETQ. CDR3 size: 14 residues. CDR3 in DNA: TGCGCCAGCAGCCGTACTAGCGGGAGCGTAGAGCAGTACTTC. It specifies CASSRTSGSVEQYF. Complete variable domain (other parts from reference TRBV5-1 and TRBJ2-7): KAGVTQTPRYLIKTRGQQVTLSCSPISGHRSVSWYQQTPGQGLQFLFEYFSETQRNKGNFPGRFSGRQFSNSRSEMNVSTLELGDSALYLCASSRTSGSVEQYFGPGTRLTVT.

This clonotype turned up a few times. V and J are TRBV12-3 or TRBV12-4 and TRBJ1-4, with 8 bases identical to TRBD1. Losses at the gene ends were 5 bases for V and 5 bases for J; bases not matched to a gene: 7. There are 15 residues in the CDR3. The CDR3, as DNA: TGTGCCAGCAGTAAAAGGACAGGGCGAAATGAAAAACTGTTTTTT. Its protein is CASSKRTGRNEKLFF.

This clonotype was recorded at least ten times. The CDR3 nucleotides are TGTGCCAGCAGTCTCGGGACTAGCGGGCTCCCCTACAATGAGCAGTTCTTC. It is translated as CASSLGTSGLPYNEQFF. The chain joins TRBV27 to TRBJ2-1; 12 bases map to TRBD2. The germline V gene has CDR1 MNHEY and CDR2 SMNVEV (reference sequence). The CDR3 contains 17 residues. J was trimmed by 2 bases and V by 5 bases; bases with no gene match: 7.

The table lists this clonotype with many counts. The CDR3 DNA is TGCAGTGCTAGTCCTCGCTCCGGGACTAGCGGAATAATGGAGCAGTACTTC. Protein sequence: CSASPRSGTSGIMEQYF. This chain links TRBV20-1 with TRBJ2-7; TRBD2 aligns across 11 bases. Losses at the gene ends were 3 bases for V and 7 bases for J; bases not matched to a gene: 17. Germline CDR1 reads DFQATT; CDR2 reads SNEGSKA (reference sequence). The CDR3 is 17 amino acids.

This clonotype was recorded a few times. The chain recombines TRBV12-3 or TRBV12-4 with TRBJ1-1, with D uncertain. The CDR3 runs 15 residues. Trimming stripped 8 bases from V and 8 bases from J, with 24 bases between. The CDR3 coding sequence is TGTGCCAGCCTCAAACCCCCACCGTCTGGAGGGGAAGCTTTCTTT. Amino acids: CASLKPPPSGGEAFF.

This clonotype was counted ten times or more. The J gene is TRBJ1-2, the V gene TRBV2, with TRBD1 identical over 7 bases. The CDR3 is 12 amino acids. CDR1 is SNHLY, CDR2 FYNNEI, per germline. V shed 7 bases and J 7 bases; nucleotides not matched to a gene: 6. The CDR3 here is CASNRDSGGYTF. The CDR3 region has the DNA TGTGCCAGCAACCGGGACAGCGGTGGCTACACCTTC.

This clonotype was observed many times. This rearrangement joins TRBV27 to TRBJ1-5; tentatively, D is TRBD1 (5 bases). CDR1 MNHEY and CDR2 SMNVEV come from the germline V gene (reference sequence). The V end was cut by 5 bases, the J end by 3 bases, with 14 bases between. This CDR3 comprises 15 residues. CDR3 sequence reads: CASSPGVGPNQPQHF. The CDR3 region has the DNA TGTGCCAGCAGTCCCGGCGTGGGGCCCAATCAGCCCCAGCATTTT.

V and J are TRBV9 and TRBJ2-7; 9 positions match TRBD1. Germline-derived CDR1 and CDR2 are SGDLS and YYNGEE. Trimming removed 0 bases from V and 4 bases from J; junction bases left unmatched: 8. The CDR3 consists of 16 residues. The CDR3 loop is CASSVALGQGLYEQYF. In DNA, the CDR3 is TGTGCCAGCAGCGTAGCTCTGGGACAGGGTTTATACGAGCAGTACTTC.

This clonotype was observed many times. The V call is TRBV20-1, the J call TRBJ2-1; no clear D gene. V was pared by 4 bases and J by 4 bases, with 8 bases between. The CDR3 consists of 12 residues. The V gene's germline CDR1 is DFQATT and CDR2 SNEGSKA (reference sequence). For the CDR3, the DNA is TGCAGTGCTACCACACAATACAATGAGCAGTTCTTC. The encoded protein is CSATTQYNEQFF.

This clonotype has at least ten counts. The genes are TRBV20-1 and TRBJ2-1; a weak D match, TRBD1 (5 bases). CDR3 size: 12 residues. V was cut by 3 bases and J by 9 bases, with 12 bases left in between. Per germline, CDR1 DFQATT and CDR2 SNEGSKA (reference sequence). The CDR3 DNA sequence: TGCAGTGCTAGTACAGGCGGAACTGAGCAGTTCTTC. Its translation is CSASTGGTEQFF.

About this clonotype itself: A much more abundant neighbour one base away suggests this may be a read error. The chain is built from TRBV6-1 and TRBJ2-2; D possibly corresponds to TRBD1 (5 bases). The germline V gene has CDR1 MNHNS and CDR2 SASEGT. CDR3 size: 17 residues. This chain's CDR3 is CASSEALGRAGLDELSF. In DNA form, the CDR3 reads TGTGCCAGCAGTGAAGCGCTCGGTAGGGCAGGGTTAGATGAGCTGTCTTTT.

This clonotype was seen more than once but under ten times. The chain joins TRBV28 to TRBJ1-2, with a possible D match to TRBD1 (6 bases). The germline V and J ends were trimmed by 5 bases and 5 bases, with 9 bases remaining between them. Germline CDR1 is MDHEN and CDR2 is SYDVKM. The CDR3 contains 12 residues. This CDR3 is CASSRQVYGYTF. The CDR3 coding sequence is TGTGCCAGCAGTCGACAGGTATATGGCTACACCTTC.

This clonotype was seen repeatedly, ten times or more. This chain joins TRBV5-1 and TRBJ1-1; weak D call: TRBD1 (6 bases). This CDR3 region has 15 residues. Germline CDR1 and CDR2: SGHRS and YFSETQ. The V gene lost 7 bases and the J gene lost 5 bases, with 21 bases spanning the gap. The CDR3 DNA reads TGCGCCAGCGGCCAACGCGGGGGCTCTAGTACTGAAGCTTTCTTT. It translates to CASGQRGGSSTEAFF.

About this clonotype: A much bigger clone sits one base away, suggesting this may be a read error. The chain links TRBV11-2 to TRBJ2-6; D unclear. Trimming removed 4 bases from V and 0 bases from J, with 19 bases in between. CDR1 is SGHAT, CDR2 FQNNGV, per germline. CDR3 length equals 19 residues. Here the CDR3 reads CASSSSGSPSSSGANVLTF. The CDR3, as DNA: TGTGCCAGCAGCTCCTCCGGGTCCCCCTCGTCCTCTGGGGCCAACGTCCTGACTTTC.

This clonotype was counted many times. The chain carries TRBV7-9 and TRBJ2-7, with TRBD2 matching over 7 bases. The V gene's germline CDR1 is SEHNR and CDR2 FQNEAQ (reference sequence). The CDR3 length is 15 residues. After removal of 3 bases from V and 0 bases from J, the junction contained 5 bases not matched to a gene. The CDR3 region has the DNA TGTGCCAGCAGCTTTATGGAGCGGGGCTCCTACGAGCAGTACTTC. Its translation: CASSFMERGSYEQYF.

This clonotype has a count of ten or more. CDR3 in amino acids: CAWSARLGANVLTF. The CDR3 region has the DNA TGTGCCTGGAGTGCCCGGTTGGGGGCCAACGTCCTGACTTTC. The chain carries TRBV30 and TRBJ2-6, with no clear D. Trimming took 1 base from V and 4 from J, leaving 8 bases between them. The CDR3 is made up of 14 amino acids. Germline V lookup: CDR1 GTSNPN, CDR2 SVGIG (reference sequence).

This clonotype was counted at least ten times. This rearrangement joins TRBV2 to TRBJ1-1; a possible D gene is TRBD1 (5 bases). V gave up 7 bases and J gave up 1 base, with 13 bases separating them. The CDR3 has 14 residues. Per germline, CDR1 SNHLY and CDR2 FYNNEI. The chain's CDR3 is CASNWAGQNTEAFF. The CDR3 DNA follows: TGTGCCAGCAACTGGGCAGGGCAGAACACTGAAGCTTTCTTT.

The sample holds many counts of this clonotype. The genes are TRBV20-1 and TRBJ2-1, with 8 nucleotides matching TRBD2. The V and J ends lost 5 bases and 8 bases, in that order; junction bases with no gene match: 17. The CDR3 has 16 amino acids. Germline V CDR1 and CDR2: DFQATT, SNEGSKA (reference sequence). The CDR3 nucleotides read TGCAGTGCTTCCCCTACCATTAGCGGGGTAACCGATGAGCAGTTCTTC. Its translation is CSASPTISGVTDEQFF.

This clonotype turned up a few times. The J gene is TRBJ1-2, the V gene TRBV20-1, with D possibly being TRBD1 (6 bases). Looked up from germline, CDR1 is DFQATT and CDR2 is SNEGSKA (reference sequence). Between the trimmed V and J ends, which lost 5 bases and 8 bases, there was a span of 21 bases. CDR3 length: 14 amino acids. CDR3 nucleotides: TGCAGTGCTTCCCCCCGGGGCAGGGGATGGGGCTACACCTTC. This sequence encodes CSASPRGRGWGYTF.